This is a list of T cell receptor beta chains from one sample in a study of OX40 agonist ivuxolimab in advanced cancers. Only in-frame clones appear in the TCRdb table, and some are missing; sequencing was by immunoSEQ multiplex PCR. Of 15,000 to 20,000 clones in the sample, approximately 83% were seen once. The sample consisted of CD4+ or CD8+ T cells sorted from blood, taken in a trial of the OX40 agonist ivuxolimab. These receptors were obtained from an adult with an advanced solid tumor such as melanoma, head and neck, liver or kidney cancer. Both conserved end residues are trimmed from each CDR3.

v_gene: TRBV5-1
CDR3aa: ASSDGHSSYNEQF

v_gene: TRBV11-2
CDR3aa: ASSLAPGSQETQY

v_gene: TRBV11-3
CDR3aa: ASSLEAWEKCGETQY

v_gene: TRBV7-9
CDR3aa: ASSQDGGRVYEQY

v_gene: TRBV6-6
CDR3aa: ASSYGGTGVSEQY

v_gene: TRBV28
CDR3aa: ASSSPGQGDLTEAF

v_gene: TRBV5-1
CDR3aa: ASRAGTSGRAGTGELF

v_gene: TRBV11-1
CDR3aa: ASSHPFTGARKEQY

v_gene: TRBV5-1
CDR3aa: ASSLGLQQETQY

v_gene: TRBV7-6
CDR3aa: ASSPDRYEQY

v_gene: TRBV2
CDR3aa: ASREYHYEQY

v_gene: TRBV9
CDR3aa: ASSSSEGAQRDTQY

v_gene: TRBV19
CDR3aa: ASSISEVSGNTDTQY

v_gene: TRBV28
CDR3aa: ASSGGADTQY

v_gene: TRBV7-2
CDR3aa: ASSPFGGASYEQY

v_gene: TRBV27
CDR3aa: ASSPYLGSNEKLF

v_gene: TRBV5-6
CDR3aa: ASRETGAGNTIY

v_gene: TRBV4-2
CDR3aa: ASSQVPGQPQH

v_gene: TRBV7-6
CDR3aa: ASSLGVDRADSNEKLF

v_gene: TRBV27
CDR3aa: ASSLYADSYEQY

v_gene: TRBV7-9
CDR3aa: ASSLVAMVEETQY

v_gene: TRBV27
CDR3aa: ASSGIQGRNEQF

v_gene: TRBV5-5
CDR3aa: ASTPGEVRRTQY

v_gene: TRBV29-1
CDR3aa: SVGGPSLYNEQF

v_gene: TRBV11-3
CDR3aa: ASSLREGELF

v_gene: TRBV7-9
CDR3aa: ASSQAGFGELF

v_gene: TRBV2
CDR3aa: ASSGSGSGTDTQY

v_gene: TRBV27
CDR3aa: ASSLWGGGTGELF

v_gene: TRBV5-5
CDR3aa: ASSLVGQGPGNEKLF

v_gene: TRBV19
CDR3aa: ASTAGNEQF

v_gene: TRBV14
CDR3aa: ASSTRADTSPYNEQF

v_gene: TRBV5-1
CDR3aa: ASSSGLAASSYNEQF

v_gene: TRBV27
CDR3aa: ASSLGTGYEQY

v_gene: TRBV30
CDR3aa: AQGGRDEAF

v_gene: TRBV28
CDR3aa: ASSLGTGGNQPQH

v_gene: TRBV7-3
CDR3aa: ASSSGLINEQF

v_gene: TRBV27
CDR3aa: ASTGTGAYEQY

v_gene: TRBV27
CDR3aa: ASSLIGVHTEAF